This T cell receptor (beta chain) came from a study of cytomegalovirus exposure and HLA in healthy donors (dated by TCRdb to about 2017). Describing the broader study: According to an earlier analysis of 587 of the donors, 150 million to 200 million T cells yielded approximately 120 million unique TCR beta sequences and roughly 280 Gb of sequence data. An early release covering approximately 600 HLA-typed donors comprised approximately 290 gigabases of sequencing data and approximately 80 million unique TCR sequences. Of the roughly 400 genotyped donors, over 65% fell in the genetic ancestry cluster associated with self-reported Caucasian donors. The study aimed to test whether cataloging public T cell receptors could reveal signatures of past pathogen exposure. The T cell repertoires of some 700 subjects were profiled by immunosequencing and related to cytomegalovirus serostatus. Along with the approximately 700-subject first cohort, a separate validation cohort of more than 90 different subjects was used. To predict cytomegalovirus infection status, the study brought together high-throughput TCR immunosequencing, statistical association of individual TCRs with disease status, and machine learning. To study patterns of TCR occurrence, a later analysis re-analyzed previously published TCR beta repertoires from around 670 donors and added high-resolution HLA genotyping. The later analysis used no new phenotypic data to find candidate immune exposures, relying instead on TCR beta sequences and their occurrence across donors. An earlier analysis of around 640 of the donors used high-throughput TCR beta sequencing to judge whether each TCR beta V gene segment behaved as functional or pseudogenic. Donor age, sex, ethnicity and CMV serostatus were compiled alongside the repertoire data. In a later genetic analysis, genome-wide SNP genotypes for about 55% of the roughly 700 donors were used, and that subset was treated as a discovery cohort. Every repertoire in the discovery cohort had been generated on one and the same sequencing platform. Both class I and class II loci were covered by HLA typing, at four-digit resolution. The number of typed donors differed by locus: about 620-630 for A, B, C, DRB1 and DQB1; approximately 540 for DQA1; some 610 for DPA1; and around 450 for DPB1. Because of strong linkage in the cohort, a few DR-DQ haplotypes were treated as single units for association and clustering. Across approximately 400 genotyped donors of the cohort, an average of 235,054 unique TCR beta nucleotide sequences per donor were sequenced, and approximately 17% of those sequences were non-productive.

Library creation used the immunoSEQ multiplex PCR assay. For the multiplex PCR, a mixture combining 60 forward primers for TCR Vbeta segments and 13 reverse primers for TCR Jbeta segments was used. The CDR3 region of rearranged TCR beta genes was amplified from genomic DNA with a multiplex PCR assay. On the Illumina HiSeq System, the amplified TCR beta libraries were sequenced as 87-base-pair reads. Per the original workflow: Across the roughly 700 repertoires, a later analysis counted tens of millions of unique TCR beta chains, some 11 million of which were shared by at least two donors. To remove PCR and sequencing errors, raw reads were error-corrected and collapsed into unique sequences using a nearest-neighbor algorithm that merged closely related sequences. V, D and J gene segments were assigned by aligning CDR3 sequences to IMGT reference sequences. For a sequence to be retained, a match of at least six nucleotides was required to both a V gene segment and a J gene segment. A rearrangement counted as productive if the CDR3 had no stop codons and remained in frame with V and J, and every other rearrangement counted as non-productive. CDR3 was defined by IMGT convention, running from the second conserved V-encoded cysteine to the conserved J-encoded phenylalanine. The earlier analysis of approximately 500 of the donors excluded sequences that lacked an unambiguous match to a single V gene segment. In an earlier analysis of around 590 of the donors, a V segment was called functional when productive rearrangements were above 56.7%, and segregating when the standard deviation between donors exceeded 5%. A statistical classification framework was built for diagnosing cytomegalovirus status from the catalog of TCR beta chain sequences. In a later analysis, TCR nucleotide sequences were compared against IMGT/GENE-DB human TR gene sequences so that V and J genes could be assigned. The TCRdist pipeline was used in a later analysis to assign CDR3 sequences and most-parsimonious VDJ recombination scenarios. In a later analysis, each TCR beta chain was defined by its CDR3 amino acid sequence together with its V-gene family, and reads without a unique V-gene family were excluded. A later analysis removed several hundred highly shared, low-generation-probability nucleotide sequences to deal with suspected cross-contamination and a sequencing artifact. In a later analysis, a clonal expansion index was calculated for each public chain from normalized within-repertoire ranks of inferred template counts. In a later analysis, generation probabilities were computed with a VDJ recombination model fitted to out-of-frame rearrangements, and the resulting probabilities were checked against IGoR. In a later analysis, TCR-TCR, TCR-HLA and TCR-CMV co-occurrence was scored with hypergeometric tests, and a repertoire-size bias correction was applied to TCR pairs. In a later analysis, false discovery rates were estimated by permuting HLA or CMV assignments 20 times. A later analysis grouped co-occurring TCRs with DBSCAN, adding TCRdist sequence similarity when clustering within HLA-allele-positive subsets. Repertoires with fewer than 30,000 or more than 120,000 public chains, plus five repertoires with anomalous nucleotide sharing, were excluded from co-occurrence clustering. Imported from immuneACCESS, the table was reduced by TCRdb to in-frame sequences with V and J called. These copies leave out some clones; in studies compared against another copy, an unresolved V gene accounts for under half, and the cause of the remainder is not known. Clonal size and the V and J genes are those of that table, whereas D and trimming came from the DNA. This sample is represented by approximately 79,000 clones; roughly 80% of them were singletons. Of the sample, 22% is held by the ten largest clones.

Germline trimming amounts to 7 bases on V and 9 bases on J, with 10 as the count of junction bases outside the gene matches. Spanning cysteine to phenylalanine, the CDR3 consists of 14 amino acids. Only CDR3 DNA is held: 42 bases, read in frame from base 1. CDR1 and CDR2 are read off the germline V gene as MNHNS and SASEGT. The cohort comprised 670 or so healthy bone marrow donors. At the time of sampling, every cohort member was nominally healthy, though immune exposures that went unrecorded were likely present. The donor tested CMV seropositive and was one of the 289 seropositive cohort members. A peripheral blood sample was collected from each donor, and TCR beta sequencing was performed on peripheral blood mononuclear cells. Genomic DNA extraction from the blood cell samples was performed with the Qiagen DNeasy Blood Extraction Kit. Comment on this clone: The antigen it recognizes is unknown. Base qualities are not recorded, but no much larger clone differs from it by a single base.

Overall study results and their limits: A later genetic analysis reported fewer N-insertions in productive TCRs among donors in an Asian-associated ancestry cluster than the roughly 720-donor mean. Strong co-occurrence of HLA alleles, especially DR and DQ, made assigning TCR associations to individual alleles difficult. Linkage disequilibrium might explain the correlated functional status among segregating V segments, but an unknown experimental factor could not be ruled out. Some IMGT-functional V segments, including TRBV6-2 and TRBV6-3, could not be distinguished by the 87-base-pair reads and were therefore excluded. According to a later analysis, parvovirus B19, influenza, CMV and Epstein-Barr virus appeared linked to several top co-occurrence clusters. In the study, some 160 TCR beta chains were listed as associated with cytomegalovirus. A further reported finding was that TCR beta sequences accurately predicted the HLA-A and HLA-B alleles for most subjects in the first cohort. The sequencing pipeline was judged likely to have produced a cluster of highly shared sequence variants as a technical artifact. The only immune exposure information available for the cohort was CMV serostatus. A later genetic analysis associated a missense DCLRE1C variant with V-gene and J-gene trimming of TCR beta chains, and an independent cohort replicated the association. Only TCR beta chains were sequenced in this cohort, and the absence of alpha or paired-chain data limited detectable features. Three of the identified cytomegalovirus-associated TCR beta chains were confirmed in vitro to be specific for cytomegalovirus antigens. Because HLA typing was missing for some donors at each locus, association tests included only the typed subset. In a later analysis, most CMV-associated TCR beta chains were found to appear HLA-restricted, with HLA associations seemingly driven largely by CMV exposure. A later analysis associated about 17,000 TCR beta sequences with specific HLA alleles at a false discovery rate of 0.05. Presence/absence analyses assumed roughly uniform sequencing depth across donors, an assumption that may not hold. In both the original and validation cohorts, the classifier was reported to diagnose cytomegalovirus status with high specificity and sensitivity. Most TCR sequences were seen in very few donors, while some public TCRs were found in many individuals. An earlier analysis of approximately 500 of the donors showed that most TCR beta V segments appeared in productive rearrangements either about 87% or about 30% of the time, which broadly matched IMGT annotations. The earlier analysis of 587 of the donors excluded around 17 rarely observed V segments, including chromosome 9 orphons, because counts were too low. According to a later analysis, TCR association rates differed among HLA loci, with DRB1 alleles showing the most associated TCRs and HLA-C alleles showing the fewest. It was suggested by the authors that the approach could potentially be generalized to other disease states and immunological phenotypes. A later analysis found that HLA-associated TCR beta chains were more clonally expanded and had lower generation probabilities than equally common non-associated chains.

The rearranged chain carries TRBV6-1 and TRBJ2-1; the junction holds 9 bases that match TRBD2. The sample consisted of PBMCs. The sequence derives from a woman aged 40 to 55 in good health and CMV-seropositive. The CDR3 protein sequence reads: CASTKFTSGLEQFF. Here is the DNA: TGTGCCAGCACCAAATTTACTAGCGGGCTTGAGCAGTTCTTC.